This T cell receptor (beta chain) was profiled in a study of beta chain features in type 1 diabetes. Whole-study context: What patients shared with healthy donors was a similar profile of age, gender and cell yields.

Expressed TCRB transcripts were sequenced, since all the RNA that had been isolated was reverse transcribed. Libraries were prepared by immunoSEQ multiplex PCR; TCRdb keeps only in-frame clonotypes and omits some of them. Found here are about 220,000 clones, about a tenth of them singletons; the top ten hold 1% to 1.5%. Germline V lookup: CDR1 SQVTM, CDR2 ANQGSEA. This CDR3 comprises 15 residues. Trimming removed 4 bases at V and 3 bases at J, with 18 bases between. This clone came up a few times. The chain carries TRBV29-1 and TRBJ1-1, with D uncertain. Sample: central memory CD4+ T cells from blood. This clonotype was sampled from a man aged 18 to 29 in good health. The CDR3 bases are TGCAGCGTTGGAACGGGTAAAAGATGGGACACTGAAGCTTTCTTT. This translates into CSVGTGKRWDTEAFF.